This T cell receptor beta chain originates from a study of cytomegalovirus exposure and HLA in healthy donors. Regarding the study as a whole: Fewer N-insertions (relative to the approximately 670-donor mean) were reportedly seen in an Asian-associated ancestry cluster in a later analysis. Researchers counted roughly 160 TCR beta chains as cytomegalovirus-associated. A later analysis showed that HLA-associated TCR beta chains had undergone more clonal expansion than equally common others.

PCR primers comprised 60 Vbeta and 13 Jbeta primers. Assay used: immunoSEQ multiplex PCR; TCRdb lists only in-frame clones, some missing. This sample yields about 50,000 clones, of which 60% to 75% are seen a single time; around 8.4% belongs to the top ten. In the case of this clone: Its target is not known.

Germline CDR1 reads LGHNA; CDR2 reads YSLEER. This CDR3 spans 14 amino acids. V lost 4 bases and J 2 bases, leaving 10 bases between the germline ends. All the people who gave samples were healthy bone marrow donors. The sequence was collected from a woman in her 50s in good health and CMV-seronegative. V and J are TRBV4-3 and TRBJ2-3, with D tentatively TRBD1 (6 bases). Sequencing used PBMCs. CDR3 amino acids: CASSPWDNTDTQYF. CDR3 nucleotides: TGCGCCAGCAGCCCCTGGGACAACACAGATACGCAGTATTTT.